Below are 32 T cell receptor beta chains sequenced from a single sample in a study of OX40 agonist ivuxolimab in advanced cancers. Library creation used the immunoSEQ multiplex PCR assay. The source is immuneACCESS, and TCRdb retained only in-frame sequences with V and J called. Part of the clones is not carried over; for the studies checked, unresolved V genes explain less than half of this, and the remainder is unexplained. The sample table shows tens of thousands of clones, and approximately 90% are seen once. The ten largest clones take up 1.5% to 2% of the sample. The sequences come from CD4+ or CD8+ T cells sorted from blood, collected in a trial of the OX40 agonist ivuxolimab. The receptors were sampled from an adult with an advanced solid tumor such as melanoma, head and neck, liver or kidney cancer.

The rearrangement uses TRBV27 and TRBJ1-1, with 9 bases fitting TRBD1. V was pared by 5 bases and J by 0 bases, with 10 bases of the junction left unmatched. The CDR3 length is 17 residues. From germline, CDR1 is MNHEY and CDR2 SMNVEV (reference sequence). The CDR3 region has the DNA TGTGCCAGCAGTCCACGGACAGGGGTTAGCATGAACACTGAAGCTTTCTTT. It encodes CASSPRTGVSMNTEAFF.

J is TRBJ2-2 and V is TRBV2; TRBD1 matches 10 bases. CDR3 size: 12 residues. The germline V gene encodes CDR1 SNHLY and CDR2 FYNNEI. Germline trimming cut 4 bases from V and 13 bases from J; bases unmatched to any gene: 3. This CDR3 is CASSGTGGTLFF. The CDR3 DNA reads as TGTGCCAGCAGTGGGACAGGGGGTACGCTGTTTTTT.

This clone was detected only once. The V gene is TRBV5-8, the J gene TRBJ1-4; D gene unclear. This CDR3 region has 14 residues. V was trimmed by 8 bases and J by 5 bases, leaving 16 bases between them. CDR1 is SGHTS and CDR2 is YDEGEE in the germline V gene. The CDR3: CASSPFNGNEKLFF. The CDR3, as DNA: TGTGCCAGTTCCCCTTTCAACGGGAATGAAAAACTGTTTTTT.

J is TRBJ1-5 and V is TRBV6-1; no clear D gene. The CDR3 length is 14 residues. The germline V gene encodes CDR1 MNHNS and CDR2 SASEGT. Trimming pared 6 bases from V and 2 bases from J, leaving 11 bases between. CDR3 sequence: CASRIIGGNQPQHF. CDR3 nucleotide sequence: TGTGCCAGCAGAATAATAGGTGGCAATCAGCCCCAGCATTTT.

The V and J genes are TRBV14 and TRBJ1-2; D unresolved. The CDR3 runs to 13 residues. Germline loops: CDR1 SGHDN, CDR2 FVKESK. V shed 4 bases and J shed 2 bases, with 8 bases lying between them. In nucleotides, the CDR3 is TGTGCCAGCAGCCGAACAGTAAACTATGGCTACACCTTC. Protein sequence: CASSRTVNYGYTF.

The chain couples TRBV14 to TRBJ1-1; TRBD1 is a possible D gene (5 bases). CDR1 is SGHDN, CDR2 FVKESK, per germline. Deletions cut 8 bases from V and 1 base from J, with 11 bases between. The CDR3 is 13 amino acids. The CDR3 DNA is TGTGCCAGCGGGGCAGGAACGAACACTGAAGCTTTCTTT. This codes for CASGAGTNTEAFF.

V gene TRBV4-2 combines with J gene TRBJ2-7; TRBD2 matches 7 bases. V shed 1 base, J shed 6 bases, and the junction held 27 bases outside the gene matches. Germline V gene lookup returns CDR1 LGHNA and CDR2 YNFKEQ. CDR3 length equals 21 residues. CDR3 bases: TGTGCCAGCAGCCAAGTCGGATTCGGCGGTGGAGGGACTACTTCGACGCTCGAGCAGTACTTC. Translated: CASSQVGFGGGGTTSTLEQYF.

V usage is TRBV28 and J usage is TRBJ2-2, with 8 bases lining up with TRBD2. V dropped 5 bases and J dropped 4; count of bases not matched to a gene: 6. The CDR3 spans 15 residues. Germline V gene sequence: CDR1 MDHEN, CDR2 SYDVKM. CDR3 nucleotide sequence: TGTGCCAGCAGTAAAAGCGGGGGAGGCACCGGGGAGCTGTTTTTT. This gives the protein CASSKSGGGTGELFF. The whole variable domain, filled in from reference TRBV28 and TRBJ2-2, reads DVKVTQSSRYLVKRTGEKVFLECVQDMDHENMFWYRQDPGLGLRLIYFSYDVKMKEKGDIPEGYSVSREKKERFSLILESASTNQTSMYLCASSKSGGGTGELFFGEGSRLTVL.

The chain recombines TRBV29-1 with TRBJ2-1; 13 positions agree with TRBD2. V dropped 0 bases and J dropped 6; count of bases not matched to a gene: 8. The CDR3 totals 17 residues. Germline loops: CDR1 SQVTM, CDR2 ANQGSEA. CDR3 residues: CSVEDRRLAGGTNEQFF. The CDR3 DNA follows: TGCAGCGTTGAAGACAGGAGACTAGCGGGGGGTACCAATGAGCAGTTCTTC.

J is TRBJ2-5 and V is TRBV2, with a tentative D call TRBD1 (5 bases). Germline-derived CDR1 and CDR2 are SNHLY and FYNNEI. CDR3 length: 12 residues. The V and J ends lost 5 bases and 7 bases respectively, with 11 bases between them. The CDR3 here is CASSLPQGTQYF. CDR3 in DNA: TGTGCCAGCAGTCTTCCCCAGGGGACCCAGTACTTC.

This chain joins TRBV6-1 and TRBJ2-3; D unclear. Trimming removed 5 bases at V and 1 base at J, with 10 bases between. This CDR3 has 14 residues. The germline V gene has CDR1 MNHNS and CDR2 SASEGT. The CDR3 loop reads CASSISKRTDTQYF. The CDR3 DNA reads TGTGCCAGCAGTATTTCAAAGCGCACAGATACGCAGTATTTT.

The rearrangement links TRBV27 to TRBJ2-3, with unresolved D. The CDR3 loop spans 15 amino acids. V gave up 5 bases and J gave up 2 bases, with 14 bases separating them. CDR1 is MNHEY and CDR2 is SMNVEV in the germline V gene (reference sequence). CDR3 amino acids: CASSPRVQPTDTQYF. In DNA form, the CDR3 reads TGTGCCAGCAGTCCTCGGGTCCAGCCCACAGATACGCAGTATTTT.

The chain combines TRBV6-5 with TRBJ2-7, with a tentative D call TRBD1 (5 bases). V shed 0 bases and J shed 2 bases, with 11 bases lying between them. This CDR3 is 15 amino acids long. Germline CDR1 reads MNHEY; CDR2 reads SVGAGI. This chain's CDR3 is CASSYSMGQAYEQYF. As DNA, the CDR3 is TGTGCCAGCAGTTACTCGATGGGGCAAGCCTACGAGCAGTACTTC.

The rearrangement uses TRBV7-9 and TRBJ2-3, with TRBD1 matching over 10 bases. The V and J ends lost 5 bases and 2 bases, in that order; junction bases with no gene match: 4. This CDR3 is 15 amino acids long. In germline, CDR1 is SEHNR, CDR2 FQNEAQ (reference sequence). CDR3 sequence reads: CASSPGTGDTDTQYF. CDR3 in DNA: TGTGCCAGCAGCCCCGGGACAGGGGACACAGATACGCAGTATTTT. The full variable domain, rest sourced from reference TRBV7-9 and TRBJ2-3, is DTGVSQNPRHKITKRGQNVTFRCDPISEHNRLYWYRQTLGQGPEFLTYFQNEAQLEKSRLLSDRFSAERPKGSFSTLEIQRTEQGDSAMYLCASSPGTGDTDTQYFGPGTRLTVL.

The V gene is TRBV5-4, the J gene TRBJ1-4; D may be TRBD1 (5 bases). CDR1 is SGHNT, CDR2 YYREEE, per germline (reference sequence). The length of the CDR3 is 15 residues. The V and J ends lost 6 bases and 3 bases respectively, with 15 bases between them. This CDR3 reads CASTVDRLPNEKLFF. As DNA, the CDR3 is TGTGCCAGCACCGTCGACAGATTGCCTAATGAAAAACTGTTTTTT.

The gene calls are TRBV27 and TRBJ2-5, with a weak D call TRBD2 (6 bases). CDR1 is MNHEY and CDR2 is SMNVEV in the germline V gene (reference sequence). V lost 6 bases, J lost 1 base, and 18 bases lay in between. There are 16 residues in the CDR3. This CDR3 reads CASRLAGKGLQETQYF. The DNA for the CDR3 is TGTGCCAGCAGGTTGGCAGGGAAGGGACTCCAAGAGACCCAGTACTTC.

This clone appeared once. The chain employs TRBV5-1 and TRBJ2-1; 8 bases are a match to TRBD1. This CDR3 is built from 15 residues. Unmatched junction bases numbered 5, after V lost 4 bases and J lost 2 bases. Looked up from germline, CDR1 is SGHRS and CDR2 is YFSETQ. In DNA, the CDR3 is TGCGCCAGCAGCATTACAGGGGGGACCTACAATGAGCAGTTCTTC. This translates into CASSITGGTYNEQFF. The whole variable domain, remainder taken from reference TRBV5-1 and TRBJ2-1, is KAGVTQTPRYLIKTRGQQVTLSCSPISGHRSVSWYQQTPGQGLQFLFEYFSETQRNKGNFPGRFSGRQFSNSRSEMNVSTLELGDSALYLCASSITGGTYNEQFFGPGTRLTVL.

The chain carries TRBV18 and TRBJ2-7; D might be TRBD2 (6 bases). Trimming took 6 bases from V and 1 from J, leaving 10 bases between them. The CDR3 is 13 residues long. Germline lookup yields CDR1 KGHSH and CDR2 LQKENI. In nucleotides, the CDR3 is TGTGCCAGCTCCCCGGCGGGGTCCTACGAGCAGTACTTC. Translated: CASSPAGSYEQYF. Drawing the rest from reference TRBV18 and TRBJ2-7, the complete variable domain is NAGVMQNPRHLVRRRGQEARLRCSPMKGHSHVYWYRQLPEEGLKFMVYLQKENIIDESGMPKERFSAEFPKEGPSILRIQQVVRGDSAAYFCASSPAGSYEQYFGPGTRLTVT.

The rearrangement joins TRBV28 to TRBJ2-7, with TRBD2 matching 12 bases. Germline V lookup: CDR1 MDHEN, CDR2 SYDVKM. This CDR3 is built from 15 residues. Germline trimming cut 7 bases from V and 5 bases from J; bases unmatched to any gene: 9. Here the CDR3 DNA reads TGTGCCAGCAAGACTAGCGGGAGTGTACGGAACGAGCAGTACTTC. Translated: CASKTSGSVRNEQYF.

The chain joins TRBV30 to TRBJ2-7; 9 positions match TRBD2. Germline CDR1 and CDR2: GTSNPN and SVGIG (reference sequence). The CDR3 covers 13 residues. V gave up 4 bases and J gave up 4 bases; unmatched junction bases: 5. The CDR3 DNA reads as TGTGCCTGGATGGGCCTAGCGGGATACGAGCAGTACTTC. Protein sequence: CAWMGLAGYEQYF.

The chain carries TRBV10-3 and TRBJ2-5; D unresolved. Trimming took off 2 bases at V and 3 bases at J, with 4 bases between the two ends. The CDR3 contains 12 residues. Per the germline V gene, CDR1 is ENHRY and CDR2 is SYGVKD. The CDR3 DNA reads TGTGCCATCAGTGAGCGGGAAGAGACCCAGTACTTC. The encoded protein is CAISEREETQYF.

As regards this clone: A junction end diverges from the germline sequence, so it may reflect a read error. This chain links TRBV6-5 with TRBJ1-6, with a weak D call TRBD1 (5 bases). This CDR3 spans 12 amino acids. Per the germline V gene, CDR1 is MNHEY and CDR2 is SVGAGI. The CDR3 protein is CASSPLGGRVYF. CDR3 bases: TGTGCCAGCAGCCCTCTTGGGGGGAGGGTTTACTTT.

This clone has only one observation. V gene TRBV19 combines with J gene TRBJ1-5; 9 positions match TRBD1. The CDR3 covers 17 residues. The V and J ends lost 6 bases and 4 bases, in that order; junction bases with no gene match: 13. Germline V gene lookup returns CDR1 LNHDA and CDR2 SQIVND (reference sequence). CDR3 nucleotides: TGTGCCAGTAGGGGCACTACAGGGGGCGTAAGTAATCAGCCCCAGCATTTT. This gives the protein CASRGTTGGVSNQPQHF.

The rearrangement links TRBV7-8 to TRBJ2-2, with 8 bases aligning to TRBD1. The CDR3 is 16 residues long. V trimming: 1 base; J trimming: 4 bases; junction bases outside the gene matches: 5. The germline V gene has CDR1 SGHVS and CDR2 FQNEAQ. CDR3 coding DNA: TGTGCCAGCAGCTTAGGACAGGGGCTGAGCACCGGGGAGCTGTTTTTT. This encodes CASSLGQGLSTGELFF.

This CDR3 is CASSPSGTERVKQYF. The CDR3 region has the DNA TGTGCCAGCAGCCCCTCCGGGACGGAGAGGGTAAAGCAGTACTTC. The chain carries TRBV5-4 and TRBJ2-7; tentatively, D is TRBD1 or TRBD2 (5 bases each). Germline V gene lookup returns CDR1 SGHNT and CDR2 YYREEE (reference sequence). V was shortened by 4 bases and J by 8 bases, with 22 bases between the two germline ends. The CDR3 runs to 15 residues.

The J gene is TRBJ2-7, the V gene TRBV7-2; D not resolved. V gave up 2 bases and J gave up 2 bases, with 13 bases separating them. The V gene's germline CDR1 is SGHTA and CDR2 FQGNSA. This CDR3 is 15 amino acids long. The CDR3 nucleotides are TGTGCCAGCAGCTTATATCGCGGCGGCCCCTACGAGCAGTACTTC. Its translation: CASSLYRGGPYEQYF.

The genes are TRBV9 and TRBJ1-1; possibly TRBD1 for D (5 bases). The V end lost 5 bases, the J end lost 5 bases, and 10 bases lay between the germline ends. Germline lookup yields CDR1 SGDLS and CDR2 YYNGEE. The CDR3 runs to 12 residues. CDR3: CASSRGATEAFF. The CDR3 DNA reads TGTGCCAGCAGTCGTGGGGCAACTGAAGCTTTCTTT.

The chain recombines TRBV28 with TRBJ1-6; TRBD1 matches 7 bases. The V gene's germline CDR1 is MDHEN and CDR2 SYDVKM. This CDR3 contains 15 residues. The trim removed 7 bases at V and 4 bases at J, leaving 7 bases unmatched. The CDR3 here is CASIPGQRYNSPLHF. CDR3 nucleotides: TGTGCCAGCATCCCGGGACAGCGATATAATTCACCCCTCCACTTT.

The CDR3 sequence: CASSPGQDNEQFF. CDR3 nucleotides: TGCGCCAGCAGCCCGGGACAAGACAATGAGCAGTTCTTC. V and J are TRBV5-1 and TRBJ2-1; perhaps TRBD1 as D (6 bases). Germline V lookup: CDR1 SGHRS, CDR2 YFSETQ. V was clipped by 4 bases and J by 5 bases, with 10 bases between them. This CDR3 has 13 residues.

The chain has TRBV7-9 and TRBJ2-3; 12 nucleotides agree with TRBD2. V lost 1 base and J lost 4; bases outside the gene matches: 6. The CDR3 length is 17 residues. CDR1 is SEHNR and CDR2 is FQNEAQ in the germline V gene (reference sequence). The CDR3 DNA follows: TGTGCCAGCAGCTTAGGAGCTAGCGGGAGGGGAGCAGATACGCAGTATTTT. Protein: CASSLGASGRGADTQYF.

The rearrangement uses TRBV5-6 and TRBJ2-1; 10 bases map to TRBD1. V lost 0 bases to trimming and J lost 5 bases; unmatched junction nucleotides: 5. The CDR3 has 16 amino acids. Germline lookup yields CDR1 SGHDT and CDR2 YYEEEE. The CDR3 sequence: CASSLVGTGVDNEQFF. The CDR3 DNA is TGTGCCAGCAGCTTGGTGGGGACAGGGGTAGACAATGAGCAGTTCTTC.

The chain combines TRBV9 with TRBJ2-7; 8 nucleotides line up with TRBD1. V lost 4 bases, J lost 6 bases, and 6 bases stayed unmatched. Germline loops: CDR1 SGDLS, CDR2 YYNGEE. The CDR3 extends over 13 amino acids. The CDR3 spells CASSPGQGLEQYF. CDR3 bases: TGTGCCAGCAGCCCAGGACAGGGACTCGAGCAGTACTTC.